This TCR beta chain was captured in a study of blood T cells in healthy people across ages (dated by TCRdb to about 2015). Study-wide context: Template switching captured roughly one uniquely barcoded TCR beta cDNA molecule per two T cells in model experiments. The study analyzed two additional independent replicas of 1 million unique cDNA reads from the same blood draw for two donors, one aged 18 to 29 and one aged 80 or older. Using deep sequencing normalized with unique cDNA molecular identifiers, the study measured how TCR beta repertoire diversity changes with age. Donors were grouped into four age groups: young (average about 15 years), middle-aged (about 40), aged (roughly 67) and long-lived (about 82). To avoid experimental bias, donors of different ages were distributed randomly across sequencing lanes. Findings and caveats that apply to the study as a whole: Observed TCR beta diversity per million T cells fell roughly linearly with age, and a significant reduction was already apparent by age around 40. Estimates of total diversity from one million sequenced T cells were regarded as lower bounds and underestimates. Because donor CMV infection status was unknown, age-related changes in expanded clonotypes were potentially confounded. The percentage of naive T cells measured by flow cytometry correlated strongly with observed TCR beta diversity. Since profiling was done on bulk unsorted PBMCs, naive and antigen-experienced compartments could not be conclusively compared. Compared with the aged group, the long-lived group had more naive CD4+ T cells, fewer expanded clones and increased TCR diversity, suggesting age selection.

The library was generated by 5' RACE. A second PCR of roughly 7 to 12 cycles was run with a J-beta primer mix and a sample-barcoded 5' primer. A template-switch 5' adaptor carrying 12 random nucleotides introduced a unique molecular identifier onto each TCR beta cDNA molecule. Each sample yielded at least 2.5 million CDR3-containing paired-end reads. All of the RNA was converted into first-strand cDNA using the Mint cDNA synthesis kit, with a TRBC-specific oligonucleotide serving as the primer. After uracil-DNA glycosylase treatment, a first 18-cycle PCR used universal primers M1SS and BC2_uni_R on all cDNA. Per the source publication's procedure: Normalization of each sample was performed by random selection of 1 million high-quality reads, each carrying a distinct molecular identifier. Reads with shared molecular identifiers were discarded instead of being binned into consensus sequences. MiTCR, with a Q25 quality threshold and the strictest error-elimination algorithm, was used for CDR3 identification, clonotype clustering and error correction. A nonparametric unseen species model with Euler transformation was used to estimate lower-bound total TCR beta diversity. TCRdb itself trimmed the public reads at Q25 with fastp, ran MiXCR and retained productive beta chains. Each record represents a unique CDR3 protein, reported with the most common genes and DNA among its rows. The V and J calls reflect TCRdb's pipeline rather than the authors' work. Recorded for this sample are around 1,800,000 distinct CDR3 sequences; 39% of them occurred a single time. The ten largest clones take up roughly 23% of the sample.

The donors were some 39 Caucasian individuals from Russia, aged roughly 6 to 100 years, who were systemically healthy. Approximately 10 milliliters of peripheral blood were collected from each donor into EDTA-treated Vacutainer tubes. Ficoll-Paque density-gradient centrifugation was used to isolate PBMCs, with at least 7 million obtained per sample. Trizol reagent was used to extract total RNA from the PBMCs, yielding at least 6 micrograms per sample. For every donor, flow cytometry on a PBMC aliquot measured the percentage of naive CD45RAhigh/CD27high T cells. This clonotype was observed a handful of times. Its antigen is still unknown. Per-base quality was not reported, and no clone a single base away is much larger than it. For CDR1 and CDR2, the germline V gene lists SQVTM and ANQGSEA. The trim is 2 bases for V and 3 bases for J, with a gap of 7 bases between the germline ends. The CDR3 numbers 12 residues from cysteine through phenylalanine. Only the CDR3 region is kept as DNA, spanning 36 bases read in frame from base 1.

The chain joins TRBV29-1 to TRBJ1-2, with the D segment identity uncertain. The source of this sequence is a human donor in good health. Source material: blood. The CDR3 has the sequence CSVEWADYGYTF. Read as DNA, the sequence is TGCAGCGTTGAATGGGCAGACTATGGCTACACCTTC.